The clone carrying this T cell receptor (beta chain) was seen only a few times. This CDR3 comprises 15 residues. This sample is drawn from a study of cytotoxic CD8 clonotypes in ibrutinib-treated CLL. Only in-frame clones appear in the TCRdb table, and some are missing; sequencing was by immunoSEQ multiplex PCR. The sample lists 200,000 to 250,000 clones, roughly 70% occurring once. This chain uses TRBV1 with TRBJ2-7; TRBD2 reflects the table's D call only, with no check against the DNA. TRBV1 is termed a pseudogene. This clonotype was obtained from a human donor with chronic lymphocytic leukemia. The specimen comprised PBMCs, sampled after 24 months of ibrutinib treatment. The CDR3 spells CTSSQVEPEPYEQYF. The CDR3 coding sequence is TGCACCAGCAGCCAAGTAGAGCCGGAGCCTTACGAGCAGTACTTC.